This TCR beta chain was obtained from a study of T-cell memory formation after mild COVID-19. MiXCR, applied by TCRdb to the 5' RACE reads, yields one record per CDR3 protein. The table lists about 290,000 distinct CDR3 sequences, about 16% of them singletons, with about a fifth in the top ten. This clonotype came up a few times. The length of the CDR3 is 14 residues. CDR1 and CDR2 from the germline V gene are SGHTA and FQGNSA. Trimming took 5 bases from V and 0 from J, leaving 7 bases between them. The sequencing sample was made of PBMCs or a T cell subset sorted from them (not recorded which). The chain uses TRBV7-2 and TRBJ1-4; no definite D call. This clonotype was obtained from a young man who had mild COVID-19 (a few samples of this study predate the infection). Cell type and time point are not known. The CDR3 is CASSPYTTNEKLFF. CDR3 sequence (DNA): TGTGCCAGCAGCCCTTATACAACTAATGAAAAACTGTTTTTT.